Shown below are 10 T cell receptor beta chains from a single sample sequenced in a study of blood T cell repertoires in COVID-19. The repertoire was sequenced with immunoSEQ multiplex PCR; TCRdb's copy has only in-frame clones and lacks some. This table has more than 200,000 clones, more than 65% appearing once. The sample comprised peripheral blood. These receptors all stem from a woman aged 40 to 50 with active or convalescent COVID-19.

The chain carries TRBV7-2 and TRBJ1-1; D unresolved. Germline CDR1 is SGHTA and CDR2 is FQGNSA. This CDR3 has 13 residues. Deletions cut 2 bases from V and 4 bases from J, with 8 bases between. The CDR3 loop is CASSLYRGTEAFF. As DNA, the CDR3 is TGTGCCAGCAGCTTATATCGAGGCACTGAAGCTTTCTTT.

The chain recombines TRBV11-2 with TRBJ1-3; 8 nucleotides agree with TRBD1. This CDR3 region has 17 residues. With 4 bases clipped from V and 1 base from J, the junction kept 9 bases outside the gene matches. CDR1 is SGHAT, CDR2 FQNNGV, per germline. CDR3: CASSSLGDRWSGNTIYF. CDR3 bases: TGTGCCAGCAGCTCGTTAGGGGACAGGTGGTCTGGAAACACCATATATTTT.

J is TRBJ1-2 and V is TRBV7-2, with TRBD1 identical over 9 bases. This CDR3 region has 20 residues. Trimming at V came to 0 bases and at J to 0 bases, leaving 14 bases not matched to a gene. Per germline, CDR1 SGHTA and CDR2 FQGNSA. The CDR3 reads CASSLAGTGKGVVPNYGYTF. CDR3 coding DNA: TGTGCCAGCAGCTTAGCGGGGACAGGGAAGGGAGTAGTGCCTAACTATGGCTACACCTTC. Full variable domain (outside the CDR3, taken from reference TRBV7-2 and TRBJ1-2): GAGVSQSPSNKVTEKGKDVELRCDPISGHTALYWYRQSLGQGLEFLIYFQGNSAPDKSGLPSDRFSAERTGGSVSTLTIQRTQQEDSAVYLCASSLAGTGKGVVPNYGYTFGSGTRLTVV.

CDR3 sequence: CASSLTGNSISPQHF. CDR3 DNA sequence: TGTGCCAGCAGCTTGACAGGGAACTCCATCAGCCCCCAGCATTTT. The chain couples TRBV5-6 to TRBJ1-5, with D possibly matching TRBD1 (6 bases). V shed 1 base and J shed 10 bases, with 18 bases lying between them. Per the germline V gene, CDR1 is SGHDT and CDR2 is YYEEEE. The CDR3 runs to 15 residues.

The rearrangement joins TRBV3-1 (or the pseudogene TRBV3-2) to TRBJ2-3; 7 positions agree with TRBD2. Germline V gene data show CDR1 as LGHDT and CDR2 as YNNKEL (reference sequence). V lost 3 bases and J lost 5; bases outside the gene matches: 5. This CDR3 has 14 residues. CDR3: CASSQTSSGDTQYF. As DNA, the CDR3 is TGTGCCAGCAGCCAGACTAGCTCGGGAGATACGCAGTATTTT.

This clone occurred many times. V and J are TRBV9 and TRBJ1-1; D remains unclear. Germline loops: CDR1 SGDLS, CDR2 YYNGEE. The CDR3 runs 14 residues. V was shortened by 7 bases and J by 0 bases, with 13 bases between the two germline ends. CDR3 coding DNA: TGTGCCAGCTCATATGGGCAAATGAACACTGAAGCTTTCTTT. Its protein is CASSYGQMNTEAFF.

The CDR3 region is CASSLDGQGYEQYV. Written as DNA, the CDR3 is TGTGCCAGCAGCCTAGATGGGCAGGGCTACGAGCAGTACGTC. This chain joins TRBV7-9 and TRBJ2-7, with D tentatively TRBD1 (5 bases). Germline CDR1 is SEHNR and CDR2 is FQNEAQ (reference sequence). V dropped 5 bases and J dropped 3 bases, with 14 bases sitting between them. The CDR3 spans 14 residues.

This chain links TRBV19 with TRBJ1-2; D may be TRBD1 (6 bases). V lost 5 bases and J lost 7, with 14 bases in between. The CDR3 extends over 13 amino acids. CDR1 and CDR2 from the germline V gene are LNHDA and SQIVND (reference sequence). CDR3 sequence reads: CASSLQGGVGYTF. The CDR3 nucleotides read TGTGCCAGTAGTCTACAGGGTGGAGTTGGCTACACCTTC.

The CDR3 coding sequence is TGTGCCAGCAGCCGGTTTTCTGGGAGCGAGCAGTTCTTC. Residues: CASSRFSGSEQFF. J is TRBJ2-1 and V is TRBV5-6; D is perhaps TRBD2 (5 bases). This CDR3 spans 13 amino acids. Germline-derived CDR1 and CDR2 are SGHDT and YYEEEE. The V and J ends lost 4 bases and 10 bases respectively, with 15 bases between them.

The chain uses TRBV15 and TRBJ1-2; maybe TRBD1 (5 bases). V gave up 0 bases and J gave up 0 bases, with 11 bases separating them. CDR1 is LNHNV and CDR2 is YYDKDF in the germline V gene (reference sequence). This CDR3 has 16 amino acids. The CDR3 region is CATSREGGTPNYGYTF. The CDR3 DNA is TGTGCCACCAGCAGAGAGGGGGGAACCCCTAACTATGGCTACACCTTC.